Here is one TCR beta chain with its context. Its antigen is still unknown. Repertoires were generated with immunoSEQ multiplex PCR, while TCRdb's copy carries only in-frame clones and drops some. The table includes about 180,000 clones, around 88% detected once. This record belongs to a study of Ad26.COV2.S vaccination and SARS-CoV-2 variants. Study findings and constraints: In vaccinated individuals, spike-specific CD8+ and CD4+ T cell responses reportedly displayed substantial breadth.

The J segment lost 3 bases and the V segment lost 4 bases, leaving 9 bases of the junction unmatched. CDR3 length equals 17 residues. Looked up from germline, CDR1 is SGHNT and CDR2 is YYREEE (reference sequence). This chain uses TRBV5-4 with TRBJ2-6; 8 nucleotides align to TRBD1. This receptor was taken from a human donor who had recovered from COVID-19. The material was peripheral blood, obtained after recovery from COVID-19. The CDR3: CASSPWTGRSGANVLTF. Written as DNA, the CDR3 is TGTGCCAGCAGCCCCTGGACAGGGCGGAGTGGGGCCAACGTCCTGACTTTC. Variable domain in full (rest from reference TRBV5-4 and TRBJ2-6): ETGVTQSPTHLIKTRGQQVTLRCSSQSGHNTVSWYQQALGQGPQFIFQYYREEENGRGNFPPRFSGLQFPNYSSELNVNALELDDSALYLCASSPWTGRSGANVLTFGAGSRLTVL.